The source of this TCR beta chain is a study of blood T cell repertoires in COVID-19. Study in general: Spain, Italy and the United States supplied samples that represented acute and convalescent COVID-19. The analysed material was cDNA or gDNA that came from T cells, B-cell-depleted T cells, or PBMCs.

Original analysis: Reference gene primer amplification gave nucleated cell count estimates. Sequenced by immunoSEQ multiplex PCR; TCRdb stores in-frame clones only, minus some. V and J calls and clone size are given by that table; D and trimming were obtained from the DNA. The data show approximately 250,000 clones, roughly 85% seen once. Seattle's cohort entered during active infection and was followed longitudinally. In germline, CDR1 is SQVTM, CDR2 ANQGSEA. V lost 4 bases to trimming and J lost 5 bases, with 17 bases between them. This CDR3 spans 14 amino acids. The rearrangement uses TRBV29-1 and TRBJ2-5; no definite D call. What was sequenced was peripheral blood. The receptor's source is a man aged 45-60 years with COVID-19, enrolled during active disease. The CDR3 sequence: CSVVAGQLQETQYF. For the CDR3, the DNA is TGCAGCGTTGTGGCAGGCCAACTCCAGGAGACCCAGTACTTC.